This TCR beta chain comes out of a study of T-cell memory formation after mild COVID-19. Study-wide points: Of the contracting clones, CD4+ ones lay mainly in CM and EM, and CD8+ ones in EMRA. Pre-infection memory showed some responding clones, and this suggested that cross-reactive memory joined. What remained unconfirmed was the SARS-CoV-2 specificity of second-wave clones peaking on day 37.

This CDR3 region has 14 residues. With 3 bases clipped from V and 2 bases from J, the junction kept 4 bases outside the gene matches. In germline, CDR1 is SEHNR, CDR2 FQNEAQ (reference sequence). With regard to this clonotype: Its antigen is unidentified.

TCR alpha and TCR beta cDNA libraries carrying sample barcodes and UMIs came from 5'RACE with constant-segment primers. TCRdb re-called the 5' RACE reads through MiXCR, storing one row per CDR3 protein. The sample consists of 350,000 to 500,000 distinct CDR3 sequences, 23% of them appearing once. Sequenced input: PBMCs or a T cell subset sorted from them (not recorded which). The sequence came from an adult woman who had mild COVID-19 (a few samples of this study predate the infection). Cell type and time point are not known. The J gene is TRBJ2-7, the V gene TRBV7-9; 7 bases line up with TRBD1. This CDR3 reads CASSFVQGTYEQYF. CDR3 bases: TGTGCCAGCAGCTTTGTACAGGGGACCTACGAGCAGTACTTC.